This TCR beta chain was observed in a study of blood T cell repertoires in COVID-19. For the study at large: COVID-19 samples from acute and convalescent phases originated in the United States, Italy and Spain.

Trimming removed 3 bases from V and 9 bases from J; junction bases left unmatched: 7. This CDR3 is 15 amino acids long. Per the germline V gene, CDR1 is MNHEY and CDR2 is SMNVEV (reference sequence). Sequenced by immunoSEQ multiplex PCR; TCRdb stores in-frame clones only, minus some. The sample comprises about 200,000 clones, approximately 80% of which are singletons, and about 0.91% rests with the top ten. The sample taken for sequencing was peripheral blood. The chain employs TRBV27 and TRBJ1-6; TRBD1 matches at 8 bases. The receptor was isolated from a man in his sixties with COVID-19, enrolled during active disease. The CDR3 DNA is TGTGCCAGCAGTTTGGTTGCGGGACAGGCTTCACCCCTCCACTTT. Its protein product is CASSLVAGQASPLHF.